This TCR beta chain was identified during a study of blood T cell repertoires in COVID-19. Overall study: The United States, Italy and Spain provided the acute and convalescent COVID-19 samples.

Authors' analysis steps: Reference gene primer amplification gave estimated nucleated cell counts. Profiled with immunoSEQ multiplex PCR; TCRdb holds only in-frame clones, not every one. The D gene and trimming were derived from the DNA, and the V and J assignments and clone size from that table. The table shows approximately 200,000 clones, with 84% occurring only once. Patients in Seattle were enrolled during active infection, then followed longitudinally. The sequence derives from a woman older than 75 with COVID-19, enrolled during active disease. The sequenced material came from peripheral blood.

DNA for the CDR3: TGTGCCAGCAGCCCCGGGACAGGGCAGCACACCATATATTTT. Amino acid sequence: CASSPGTGQHTIYF. The V gene is TRBV7-9, the J gene TRBJ1-3; TRBD1 matches 9 bases. Per the germline V gene, CDR1 is SEHNR and CDR2 is FQNEAQ (reference sequence). V shed 5 bases, J shed 8 bases, and the junction held 7 bases outside the gene matches. The length of the CDR3 is 14 residues.